The present TCR beta chain was sequenced within a study of chemoradiotherapy in HPV16-positive cancers. Looking at the study overall: Candidate HPV-specific T-cell clones and common TCR motifs came from functional assays in two HPV16-positive patients.

Sequencing was performed with immunoSEQ multiplex PCR; in TCRdb, only in-frame clones are kept and a portion is missing. The table lists approximately 27,000 clones, about 80% of them singletons. V lost 2 bases and J lost 2, with 8 bases in between. Germline lookup yields CDR1 LNHNV and CDR2 YYDKDF (reference sequence). The CDR3 is made up of 14 amino acids. The chain is built from TRBV15 and TRBJ2-3; D is unclear. The material sequenced was blood, taken from a patient who underwent chemoradiotherapy. The clonotype originates from a human donor with HPV-associated anogenital cancer. Here the CDR3 reads CATSRFAVTDTQYF. Here the CDR3 DNA reads TGTGCCACCAGCAGATTCGCAGTCACAGATACGCAGTATTTT.